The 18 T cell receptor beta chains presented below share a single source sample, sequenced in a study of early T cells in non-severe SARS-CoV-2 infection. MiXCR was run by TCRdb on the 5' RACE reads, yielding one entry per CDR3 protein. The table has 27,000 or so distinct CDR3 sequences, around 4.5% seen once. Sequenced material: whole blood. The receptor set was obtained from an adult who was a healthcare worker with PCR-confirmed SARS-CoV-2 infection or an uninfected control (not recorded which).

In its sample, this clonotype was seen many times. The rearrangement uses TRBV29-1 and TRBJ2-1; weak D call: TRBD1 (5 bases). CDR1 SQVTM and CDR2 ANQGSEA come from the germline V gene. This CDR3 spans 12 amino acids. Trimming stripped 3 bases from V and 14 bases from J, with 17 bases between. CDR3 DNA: TGCAGCGTTGAGATCCCCCGGACAAGGGAGTTCTTC. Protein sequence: CSVEIPRTREFF.

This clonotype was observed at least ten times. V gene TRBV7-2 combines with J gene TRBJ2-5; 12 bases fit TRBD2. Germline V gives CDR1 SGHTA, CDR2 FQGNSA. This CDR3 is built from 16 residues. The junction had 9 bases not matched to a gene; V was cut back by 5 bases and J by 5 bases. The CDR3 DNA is TGTGCCAGCAGCCTACCTAGCGGGAGGGCCCGGGAGACCCAGTACTTC. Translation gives CASSLPSGRARETQYF.

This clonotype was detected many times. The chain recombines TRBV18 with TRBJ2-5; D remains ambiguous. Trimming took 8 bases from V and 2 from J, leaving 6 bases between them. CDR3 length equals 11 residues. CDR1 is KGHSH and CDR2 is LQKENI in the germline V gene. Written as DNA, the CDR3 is TGTGCCAGCAGTCAACAAGAGACCCAGTACTTC. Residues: CASSQQETQYF.

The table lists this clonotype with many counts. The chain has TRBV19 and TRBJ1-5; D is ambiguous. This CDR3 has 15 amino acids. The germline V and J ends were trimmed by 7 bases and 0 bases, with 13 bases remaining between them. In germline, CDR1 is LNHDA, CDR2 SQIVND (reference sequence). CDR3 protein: CASTLTGFSNQPQHF. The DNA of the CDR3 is TGTGCCAGTACCTTGACGGGGTTTAGCAATCAGCCCCAGCATTTT. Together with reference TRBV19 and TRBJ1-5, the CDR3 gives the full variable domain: DGGITQSPKYLFRKEGQNVTLSCEQNLNHDAMYWYRQDPGQGLRLIYYSQIVNDFQKGDIAEGYSVSREKKESFPLTVTSAQKNPTAFYLCASTLTGFSNQPQHFGDGTRLSIL.

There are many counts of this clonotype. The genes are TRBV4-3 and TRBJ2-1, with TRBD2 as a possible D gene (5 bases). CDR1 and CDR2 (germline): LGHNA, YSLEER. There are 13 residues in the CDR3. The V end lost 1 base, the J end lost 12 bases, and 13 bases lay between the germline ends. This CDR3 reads CASSQVLFAGQFF. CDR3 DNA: TGCGCCAGCAGCCAAGTTTTATTTGCGGGGCAGTTCTTC.

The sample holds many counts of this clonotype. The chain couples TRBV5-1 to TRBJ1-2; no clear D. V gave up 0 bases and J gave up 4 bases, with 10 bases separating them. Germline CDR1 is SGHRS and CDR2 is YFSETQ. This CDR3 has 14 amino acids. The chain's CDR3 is CASSLAGGSYGYTF. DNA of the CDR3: TGCGCCAGCAGCTTGGCCGGTGGCAGCTATGGCTACACCTTC.

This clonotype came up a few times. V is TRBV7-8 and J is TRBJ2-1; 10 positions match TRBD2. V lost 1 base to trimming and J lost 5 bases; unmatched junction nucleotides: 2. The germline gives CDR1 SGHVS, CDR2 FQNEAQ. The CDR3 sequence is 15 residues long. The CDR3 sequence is CASSLELAGNNEQFF. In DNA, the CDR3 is TGTGCCAGCAGCTTAGAACTAGCGGGAAACAATGAGCAGTTCTTC.

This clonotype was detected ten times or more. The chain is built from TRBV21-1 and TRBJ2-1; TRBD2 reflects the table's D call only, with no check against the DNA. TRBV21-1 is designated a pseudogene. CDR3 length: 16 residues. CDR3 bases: TGTGCCAGCTGGGGACTAGCGGGGAGTTCCTACAATGAGCAGTTCTTC. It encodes CASWGLAGSSYNEQFF.

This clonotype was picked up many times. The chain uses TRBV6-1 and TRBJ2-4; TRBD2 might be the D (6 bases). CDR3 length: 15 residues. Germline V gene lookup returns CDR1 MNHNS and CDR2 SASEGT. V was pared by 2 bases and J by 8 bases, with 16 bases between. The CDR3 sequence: CASSEFGTSGDIQYF. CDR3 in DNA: TGTGCCAGCAGTGAATTTGGCACCTCGGGGGACATTCAGTACTTC.

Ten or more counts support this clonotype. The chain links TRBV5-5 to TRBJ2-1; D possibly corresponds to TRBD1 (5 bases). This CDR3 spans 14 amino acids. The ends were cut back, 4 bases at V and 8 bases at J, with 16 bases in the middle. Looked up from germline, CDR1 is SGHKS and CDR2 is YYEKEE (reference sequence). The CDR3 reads CASSLQLDRDEQFF. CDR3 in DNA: TGTGCCAGCAGCCTTCAGTTAGACAGAGATGAGCAGTTCTTC.

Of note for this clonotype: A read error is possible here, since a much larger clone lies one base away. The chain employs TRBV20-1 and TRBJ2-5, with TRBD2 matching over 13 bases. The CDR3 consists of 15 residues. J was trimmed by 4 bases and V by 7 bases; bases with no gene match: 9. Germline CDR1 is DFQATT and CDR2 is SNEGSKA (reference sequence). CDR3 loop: CSVPPGLAGVETQYF. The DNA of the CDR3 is TGCAGTGTCCCCCCCGGACTAGCGGGAGTAGAGACCCAGTACTTC.

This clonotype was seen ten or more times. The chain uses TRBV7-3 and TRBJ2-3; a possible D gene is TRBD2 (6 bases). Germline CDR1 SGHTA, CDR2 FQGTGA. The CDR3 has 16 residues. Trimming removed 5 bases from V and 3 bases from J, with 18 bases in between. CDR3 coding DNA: TGTGCCAGCAGCGCGATGTATCGGAGGGCGACAGATACGCAGTATTTT. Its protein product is CASSAMYRRATDTQYF.

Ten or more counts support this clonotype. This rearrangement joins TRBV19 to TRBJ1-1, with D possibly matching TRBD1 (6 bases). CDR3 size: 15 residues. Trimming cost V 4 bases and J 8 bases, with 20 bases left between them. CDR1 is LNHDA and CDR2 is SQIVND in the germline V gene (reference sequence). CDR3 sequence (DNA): TGTGCCAGTAGTACTTACAGGGAGTGGATGTACGAAGCTTTCTTT. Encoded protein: CASSTYREWMYEAFF.

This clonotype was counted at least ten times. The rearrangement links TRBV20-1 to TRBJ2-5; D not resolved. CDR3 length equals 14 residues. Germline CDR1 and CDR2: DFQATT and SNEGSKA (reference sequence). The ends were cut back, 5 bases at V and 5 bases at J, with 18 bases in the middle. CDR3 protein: CSAPAITMRETQYF. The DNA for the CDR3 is TGCAGTGCTCCAGCGATTACGATGAGGGAGACCCAGTACTTC.

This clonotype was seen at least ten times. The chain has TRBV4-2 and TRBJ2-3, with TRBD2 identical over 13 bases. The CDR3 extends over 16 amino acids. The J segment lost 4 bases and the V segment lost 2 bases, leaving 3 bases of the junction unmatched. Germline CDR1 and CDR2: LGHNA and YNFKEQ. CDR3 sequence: CASSQRLAGGSDTQYF. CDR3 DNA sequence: TGTGCCAGCAGCCAACGACTAGCGGGAGGCTCAGATACGCAGTATTTT.

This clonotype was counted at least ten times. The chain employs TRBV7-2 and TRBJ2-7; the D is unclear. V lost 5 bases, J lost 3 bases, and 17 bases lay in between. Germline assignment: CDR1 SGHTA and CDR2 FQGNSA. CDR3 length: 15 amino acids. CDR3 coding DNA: TGTGCCAGCAGCCTGGATGGGTTCTCCCACTACGAGCAGTACTTC. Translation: CASSLDGFSHYEQYF.

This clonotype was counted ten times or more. The CDR3 is CATEKLTEAFF. The CDR3 DNA reads TGTGCCACGGAGAAGTTGACTGAAGCTTTCTTT. The gene calls are TRBV14 and TRBJ1-1; no firm D call. V was shortened by 10 bases and J by 5 bases, with 11 bases between the two germline ends. Germline CDR1 is SGHDN and CDR2 is FVKESK. This CDR3 has 11 amino acids.

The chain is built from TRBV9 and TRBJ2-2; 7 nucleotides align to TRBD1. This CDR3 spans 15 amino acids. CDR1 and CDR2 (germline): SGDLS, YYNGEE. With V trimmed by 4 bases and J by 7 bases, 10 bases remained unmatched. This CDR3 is CASSLRQGGNGELFF. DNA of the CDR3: TGTGCCAGCAGCCTGAGACAGGGTGGGAACGGGGAGCTGTTTTTT.